The 17 T cell receptor beta chains below come from one sample, sequenced in a study of beta chain features in type 1 diabetes. The antigens of these receptors remain unknown. Reverse transcription of all isolated RNA meant that expressed TCRB transcripts were sequenced. Clones were sequenced by immunoSEQ multiplex PCR, and TCRdb holds only the in-frame ones, with some missing. The sample includes 200,000 to 300,000 clones, approximately 13% of them seen just once. The study, taken as a whole, reports: Within each of all four CD4+ subsets, Type 1 diabetes patients had TCRB CDR3s that were moderately but significantly shorter.

The sample was naive CD4+ T cells from blood. The origin of the receptors is a man aged 30-40 years with type 1 diabetes.

The chain couples TRBV6-6 to TRBJ2-3, with D tentatively TRBD2 (7 bases). CDR1 and CDR2 from the germline V gene are MNHNY and SVGAGI (reference sequence). This CDR3 is 16 amino acids long. Trimming pared 5 bases from V and 2 bases from J, leaving 17 bases between. The DNA for the CDR3 is TGTGCCAGCAGTGGACGGGGGCGGGGGAACACAGATACGCAGTATTTT. Translation gives CASSGRGRGNTDTQYF.

This sequence joins TRBV19 and TRBJ1-1; weak D call: TRBD1 (5 bases). This CDR3 contains 11 residues. Germline V CDR1 and CDR2: LNHDA, SQIVND (reference sequence). V lost 7 bases and J lost 9, with 12 bases in between. The CDR3: CASTQGGKAFF. CDR3 DNA: TGTGCCAGTACCCAGGGAGGTAAAGCTTTCTTT.

The rearrangement links TRBV6-1 to TRBJ1-5; D is uncertain. CDR1 and CDR2 (germline): MNHNS, SASEGT. Trimming pared 1 base from V and 0 bases from J, leaving 10 bases between. The CDR3 spans 16 residues. CDR3 sequence (DNA): TGTGCCAGCAGTGAAGAAAAACAGCATAGCAATCAGCCCCAGCATTTT. Translating it yields CASSEEKQHSNQPQHF.

The genes are TRBV18 and TRBJ2-1, with D maybe TRBD2 (6 bases). The germline gives CDR1 KGHSH, CDR2 LQKENI. V gave up 3 bases and J gave up 3 bases, with 12 bases separating them. The CDR3 is made up of 15 amino acids. DNA of the CDR3: TGTGCCAGCTCACCCGAGGATAGCGGCTACAATGAGCAGTTCTTC. Protein sequence: CASSPEDSGYNEQFF. The full variable domain, with the rest looked up from reference TRBV18 and TRBJ2-1, is NAGVMQNPRHLVRRRGQEARLRCSPMKGHSHVYWYRQLPEEGLKFMVYLQKENIIDESGMPKERFSAEFPKEGPSILRIQQVVRGDSAAYFCASSPEDSGYNEQFFGPGTRLTVL.

The chain joins TRBV30 to TRBJ1-4, with TRBD1 matching over 11 bases. Germline V lookup: CDR1 GTSNPN, CDR2 SVGIG (reference sequence). The CDR3 extends over 14 amino acids. V trimming: 0 bases; J trimming: 8 bases; junction bases outside the gene matches: 2. CDR3 region: CAWSVGQGAEKLFF. The CDR3 DNA reads as TGTGCCTGGAGTGTCGGACAGGGGGCGGAAAAACTGTTTTTT.

This clone occurred a few times. The chain uses TRBV6-5 and TRBJ2-3; D possibly corresponds to TRBD1 (6 bases). Germline loops: CDR1 MNHEY, CDR2 SVGAGI. V was cut by 2 bases and J by 1 base, with 10 bases left in between. The CDR3 extends over 15 amino acids. CDR3 amino acids: CASSYGDRRTDTQYF. The CDR3 DNA sequence: TGTGCCAGCAGTTACGGCGACAGGCGCACAGATACGCAGTATTTT.

This chain uses TRBV30 with TRBJ1-6, with TRBD1 matching over 10 bases. The CDR3 consists of 14 residues. Germline lookup yields CDR1 GTSNPN and CDR2 SVGIG (reference sequence). The V segment lost 5 bases and the J segment 10 bases; nucleotides outside the gene matches: 8. The CDR3 loop reads CAWAPGQGHSPLHF. The DNA for the CDR3 is TGTGCCTGGGCGCCGGGACAGGGGCACTCACCCCTCCACTTT.

This clone has a handful of counts. The gene calls are TRBV30 and TRBJ1-4; D call uncertain. Trimming stripped 4 bases from V and 2 bases from J, with 14 bases between. CDR3 length: 15 residues. Germline loops: CDR1 GTSNPN, CDR2 SVGIG (reference sequence). The CDR3 coding sequence is TGTGCCTGGAATCCCACCGGTCTTACTAATGAAAAACTGTTTTTT. Protein sequence: CAWNPTGLTNEKLFF.

The rearrangement links TRBV7-9 to TRBJ2-1; 14 nucleotides align to TRBD2. The junction had 4 bases not matched to a gene; V was cut back by 5 bases and J by 7 bases. The germline V gene encodes CDR1 SEHNR and CDR2 FQNEAQ (reference sequence). The CDR3 is 15 amino acids. CDR3 coding DNA: TGTGCCAGCAGCAATGGACTAGCGGGAGGAAATGAGCAGTTCTTC. Translating gives CASSNGLAGGNEQFF.

This chain links TRBV11-2 with TRBJ2-5, with 10 bases identical to TRBD2. Germline CDR1 SGHAT, CDR2 FQNNGV. There are 15 residues in the CDR3. With V trimmed by 6 bases and J by 5 bases, 9 bases remained unmatched. DNA for the CDR3: TGTGCCAGCAGTCCCCAAGCGGGAGGGCTTGAGACCCAGTACTTC. Amino acid sequence: CASSPQAGGLETQYF.

This clone was seen a few times. The chain employs TRBV29-1 and TRBJ2-5; D uncertain. From germline, CDR1 is SQVTM and CDR2 ANQGSEA. The CDR3 consists of 14 residues. Trimming cost V 2 bases and J 0 bases, with 10 bases left between them. The CDR3 nucleotides are TGCAGCGTTGAATTGACACAGTACCAAGAGACCCAGTACTTC. It codes for CSVELTQYQETQYF.

The chain uses TRBV30 and TRBJ2-3, with D possibly matching TRBD2 (5 bases). Germline assignment: CDR1 GTSNPN and CDR2 SVGIG (reference sequence). This CDR3 contains 12 residues. V was clipped by 3 bases and J by 6 bases, with 10 bases between them. CDR3 protein: CAWRGSGDTQYF. CDR3 nucleotides: TGTGCCTGGAGGGGTTCGGGGGATACGCAGTATTTT.

The rearrangement uses TRBV5-1 and TRBJ2-3; a possible D gene is TRBD1 (6 bases). Germline loops: CDR1 SGHRS, CDR2 YFSETQ. The CDR3 covers 15 residues. Between the trimmed V and J ends, which lost 1 base and 2 bases, there was a span of 11 bases. CDR3 protein: CASSLTGPPTDTQYF. For the CDR3, the DNA is TGCGCCAGCAGCTTGACAGGGCCCCCCACAGATACGCAGTATTTT. The entire variable domain, with the rest obtained from reference TRBV5-1 and TRBJ2-3, is as follows: KAGVTQTPRYLIKTRGQQVTLSCSPISGHRSVSWYQQTPGQGLQFLFEYFSETQRNKGNFPGRFSGRQFSNSRSEMNVSTLELGDSALYLCASSLTGPPTDTQYFGPGTRLTVL.

This chain connects TRBV6-6 to TRBJ2-7; TRBD1 matches at 9 bases. Trimming cost V 2 bases and J 3 bases; bases outside gene matches: 5. CDR3 length: 15 residues. CDR1 and CDR2 (germline): MNHNY, SVGAGI (reference sequence). CDR3 sequence: CASSYAGTGFYEQYF. CDR3 in DNA: TGTGCCAGCAGTTACGCCGGGACAGGGTTCTACGAGCAGTACTTC.

The chain is built from TRBV29-1 and TRBJ1-1, with 7 positions matching TRBD1. The CDR3 totals 12 residues. J lost 5 bases, V lost 3 bases, and 3 bases had no gene match. Germline CDR1 reads SQVTM; CDR2 reads ANQGSEA. Here the CDR3 reads CSVERGQTEAFF. The CDR3 DNA follows: TGCAGCGTTGAGAGGGGGCAGACTGAAGCTTTCTTT.

This clone was detected a few times. V gene TRBV13 combines with J gene TRBJ1-2; no definite D call. The CDR3 loop spans 15 amino acids. CDR1 PRHDT and CDR2 FYEKMQ come from the germline V gene (reference sequence). Trimming took off 5 bases at V and 0 bases at J, with 13 bases between the two ends. DNA for the CDR3: TGTGCCAGCAGCCGCGGAAGGACTGCTAACTATGGCTACACCTTC. As protein: CASSRGRTANYGYTF.

The CDR3 spells CASSYPVAGGIDTQYF. The CDR3 region has the DNA TGTGCCAGCAGCTACCCTGTAGCGGGGGGGATAGATACGCAGTATTTT. This rearrangement joins TRBV5-6 to TRBJ2-3; 11 nucleotides line up with TRBD2. The junction had 8 bases not matched to a gene; V was cut back by 3 bases and J by 5 bases. This CDR3 region has 16 residues. Germline CDR1 and CDR2: SGHDT and YYEEEE.